This T cell receptor beta chain was identified in a study of blood T cell repertoires in COVID-19. Across the whole study: Whether acute or convalescent, the COVID-19 samples came from the United States, Italy and Spain. T cells, B-cell-depleted T cells, or PBMCs provided the cDNA or gDNA that served as material.

This clone occurred many times. Trimming pared 1 base from V and 0 bases from J, leaving 13 bases between. Germline V lookup: CDR1 MGHRA, CDR2 YSYEKL. CDR3 length equals 16 residues. Original handling: Nucleated cell number was recorded as an estimate derived from reference gene primer amplification. Libraries were prepared by immunoSEQ multiplex PCR; TCRdb keeps only in-frame clonotypes and omits some of them. V, J and clone size were drawn from that table, and D and trimming were deduced from the DNA. The sample records under 200,000 clones, approximately 83% being singletons. Sequencing was done on a sample of peripheral blood. The chain couples TRBV4-1 to TRBJ2-7, with a weak D call TRBD1 (6 bases). The sequence derives from a man between 60 and 70 years old with acute or convalescent COVID-19. The CDR3 DNA sequence: TGCGCCAGCAGCCAAGGGATGGACAGCAACTCCTACGAGCAGTACTTC. Its protein product is CASSQGMDSNSYEQYF.